Below, 14 T cell receptor beta chains from the same sample are listed, as sequenced in a study of T cell responses to AZD1222 COVID-19 vaccine. Data came from immunoSEQ multiplex PCR; TCRdb stores just in-frame clones and leaves some out. Among roughly 100,000 clones, roughly nine tenths were seen once, and the ten largest hold approximately 5%. This material consisted of peripheral blood, taken on day 0 of AZD1222 vaccination. Receptor source: an adult in good health.

This clone appeared a single time. The rearrangement uses TRBV7-2 and TRBJ2-1; 7 nucleotides align to TRBD2. Germline trimming cut 6 bases from V and 12 bases from J; bases unmatched to any gene: 14. Germline V gene lookup returns CDR1 SGHTA and CDR2 FQGNSA. This CDR3 region has 14 residues. The DNA of the CDR3 is TGTGCCAGCAGTCCCCGACTAGCCCTCGCTGGGCAGTTCTTC. Amino acid sequence: CASSPRLALAGQFF. Complete variable domain (other parts from reference TRBV7-2 and TRBJ2-1): GAGVSQSPSNKVTEKGKDVELRCDPISGHTALYWYRQSLGQGLEFLIYFQGNSAPDKSGLPSDRFSAERTGGSVSTLTIQRTQQEDSAVYLCASSPRLALAGQFFGPGTRLTVL.

The rearrangement uses TRBV11-2 and TRBJ2-7; TRBD1 aligns across 7 bases. V gave up 5 bases and J gave up 3 bases; unmatched junction bases: 13. CDR3 length equals 16 residues. Germline V gene data show CDR1 as SGHAT and CDR2 as FQNNGV. Here the CDR3 reads CASSPINRQGYYEQYF. The CDR3 nucleotides read TGTGCCAGCAGCCCGATTAATCGACAGGGATACTACGAGCAGTACTTC. The whole variable domain, remainder taken from reference TRBV11-2 and TRBJ2-7, is EAGVAQSPRYKIIEKRQSVAFWCNPISGHATLYWYQQILGQGPKLLIQFQNNGVVDDSQLPKDRFSAERLKGVDSTLKIQPAKLEDSAVYLCASSPINRQGYYEQYFGPGTRLTVT.

V and J are TRBV5-1 and TRBJ1-2; D remains unclear. Trimming left V 1 base short and J 6 bases short, with 13 bases between. In germline, CDR1 is SGHRS, CDR2 YFSETQ. This CDR3 is 14 amino acids long. The CDR3 sequence: CASSLSASGDGYTF. The CDR3 DNA is TGCGCCAGCAGCTTGTCGGCAAGCGGTGATGGCTACACCTTC.

The table lists this clone with a count of one. V usage is TRBV10-3 and J usage is TRBJ2-7, with D possibly being TRBD1 (6 bases). Germline assignment: CDR1 ENHRY and CDR2 SYGVKD. The V end was cut by 6 bases, the J end by 6 bases, with 15 bases between. This CDR3 spans 13 amino acids. Written as DNA, the CDR3 is TGTGCCATCAGCGGAACAGGGAACTCCGAGCAGTACTTC. The encoded protein is CAISGTGNSEQYF.

The V call is TRBV6-5, the J call TRBJ1-2, with D perhaps TRBD1 (6 bases). Germline CDR1 MNHEY, CDR2 SVGAGI. Between the trimmed V and J ends, which lost 4 bases and 6 bases, there was a span of 12 bases. This CDR3 spans 13 amino acids. The CDR3 DNA reads as TGTGCCAGCAGTTTACAGGGCTCGAATGGCTACACCTTC. This encodes CASSLQGSNGYTF.

The genes are TRBV7-8 and TRBJ1-5; possibly TRBD1 for D (5 bases). CDR1 is SGHVS and CDR2 is FQNEAQ in the germline V gene. Trimming stripped 0 bases from V and 2 bases from J, with 8 bases between. The CDR3 is 15 amino acids. This CDR3 is CASSLAGRGNQPQHF. For the CDR3, the DNA is TGTGCCAGCAGCTTAGCGGGACGGGGCAATCAGCCCCAGCATTTT.

V gene TRBV29-1 combines with J gene TRBJ2-5; weak D call: TRBD2 (6 bases). The ends were cut back, 3 bases at V and 4 bases at J, with 12 bases in the middle. The CDR3 contains 13 residues. Looked up from germline, CDR1 is SQVTM and CDR2 is ANQGSEA. The CDR3 sequence: CSVDLGGGETQYF. The CDR3 nucleotides read TGCAGCGTTGATCTGGGGGGAGGAGAGACCCAGTACTTC.

The chain carries TRBV18 and TRBJ1-1; D is ambiguous. The CDR3 spans 15 residues. CDR1 and CDR2 from the germline V gene are KGHSH and LQKENI. The V end lost 0 bases, the J end lost 3 bases, and 11 bases lay between the germline ends. In nucleotides, the CDR3 is TGTGCCAGCTCACCACCGATGGAGACGTACACTGAAGCTTTCTTT. Translation gives CASSPPMETYTEAFF.

As DNA, the CDR3 is TGTGCCAGCAGCCCTGACACCGTGAACACTGAAGCTTTCTTT. This translates into CASSPDTVNTEAFF. The chain is built from TRBV4-2 and TRBJ1-1; no clear D gene. The CDR3 loop spans 14 amino acids. Trimming stripped 4 bases from V and 0 bases from J, with 9 bases between. From germline, CDR1 is LGHNA and CDR2 YNFKEQ.

This clone was observed a single time. This sequence joins TRBV19 and TRBJ1-2; D uncertain. The germline V gene encodes CDR1 LNHDA and CDR2 SQIVND (reference sequence). The CDR3 is made up of 13 amino acids. Trimming took 5 bases from V and 5 from J, leaving 12 bases between them. CDR3 residues: CASSPRGDYGYTF. CDR3 bases: TGTGCCAGTAGTCCGCGCGGGGATTATGGCTACACCTTC.

The J gene is TRBJ2-1, the V gene TRBV7-2, with TRBD2 as a possible D gene (6 bases). The CDR3 loop spans 14 amino acids. V lost 2 bases to trimming and J lost 6 bases, with 11 bases between them. Per the germline V gene, CDR1 is SGHTA and CDR2 is FQGNSA. The CDR3 nucleotides are TGTGCCAGCAGCTTAATGGGGGGTCGCAATGAGCAGTTCTTC. Translation: CASSLMGGRNEQFF.

In this sample, this clone turned up once. The CDR3 region has the DNA TGTGCCAGCAGCTTAGGGTCTTCGGGGGCCAACGTCCTGACTTTC. As protein: CASSLGSSGANVLTF. The genes are TRBV11-3 and TRBJ2-6; D unresolved. Germline V gene lookup returns CDR1 SGHNT and CDR2 YENEEA. The CDR3 totals 15 residues. V was pared by 1 base and J by 4 bases, with 8 bases between. Full variable domain (outside the CDR3, taken from reference TRBV11-3 and TRBJ2-6): EAGVVQSPRYKIIEKKQPVAFWCNPISGHNTLYWYLQNLGQGPELLIRYENEEAVDDSQLPKDRFSAERLKGVDSTLKIQPAELGDSAVYLCASSLGSSGANVLTFGAGSRLTVL.

J is TRBJ2-3 and V is TRBV24-1; TRBD1 might be the D (6 bases). From germline, CDR1 is KGHDR and CDR2 SFDVKD. Trimming took off 3 bases at V and 0 bases at J, with 9 bases between the two ends. The CDR3 loop spans 15 amino acids. This CDR3 is CATSDRTVSTDTQYF. The DNA of the CDR3 is TGTGCCACCAGTGATCGGACAGTAAGCACAGATACGCAGTATTTT.

The CDR3 bases are TGTGCCAGCGGCGGGTCGCGCTACGAGCAGTACTTC. It codes for CASGGSRYEQYF. V gene TRBV12-3 or TRBV12-4 combines with J gene TRBJ2-7; D may be TRBD2 (5 bases). Trimming took 8 bases from V and 3 from J, leaving 11 bases between them. The CDR3 has 12 amino acids.